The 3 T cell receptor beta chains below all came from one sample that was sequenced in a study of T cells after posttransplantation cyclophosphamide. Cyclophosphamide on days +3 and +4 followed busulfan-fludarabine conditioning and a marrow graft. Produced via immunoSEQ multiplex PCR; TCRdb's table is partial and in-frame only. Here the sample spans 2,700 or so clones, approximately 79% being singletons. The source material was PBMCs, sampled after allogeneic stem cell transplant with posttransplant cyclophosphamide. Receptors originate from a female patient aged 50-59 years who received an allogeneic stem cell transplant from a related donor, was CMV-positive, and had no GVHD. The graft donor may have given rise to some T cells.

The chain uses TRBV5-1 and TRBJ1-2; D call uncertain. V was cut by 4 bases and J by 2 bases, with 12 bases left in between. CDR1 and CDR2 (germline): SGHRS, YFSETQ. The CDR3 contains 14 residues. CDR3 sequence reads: CASSPDYSNYGYTF. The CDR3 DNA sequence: TGCGCCAGCAGCCCCGACTACAGCAACTATGGCTACACCTTC.

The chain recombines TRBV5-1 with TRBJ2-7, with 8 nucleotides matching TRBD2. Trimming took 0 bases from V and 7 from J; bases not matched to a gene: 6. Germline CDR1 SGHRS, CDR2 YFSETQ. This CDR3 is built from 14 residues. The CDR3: CASSLEAGAWEQYF. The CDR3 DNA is TGCGCCAGCAGCTTGGAAGCGGGGGCCTGGGAGCAGTACTTC.

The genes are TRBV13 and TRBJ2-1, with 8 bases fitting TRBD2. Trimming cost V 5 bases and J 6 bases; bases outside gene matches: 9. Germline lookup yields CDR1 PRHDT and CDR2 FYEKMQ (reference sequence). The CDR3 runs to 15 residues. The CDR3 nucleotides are TGTGCCAGCAGCCCGGGGGGGGGAGGGCCCAATGAGCAGTTCTTC. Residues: CASSPGGGGPNEQFF.